This passage covers 20 T cell receptor beta chains from one sample sequenced in a study of OX40 agonist ivuxolimab in advanced cancers. Produced via immunoSEQ multiplex PCR; TCRdb's table is partial and in-frame only. The sample includes approximately 58,000 clones, about 81% of them seen just once. The specimen comprised CD4+ or CD8+ T cells sorted from blood, sampled in a trial of the OX40 agonist ivuxolimab. These receptors originate from an adult with an advanced solid tumor such as melanoma, head and neck, liver or kidney cancer.

This sequence joins TRBV5-1 and TRBJ2-1, with 13 bases aligning to TRBD2. This CDR3 is 16 amino acids long. J gave up 4 bases and V 4 bases, and 5 bases lay outside the gene matches. The V gene's germline CDR1 is SGHRS and CDR2 YFSETQ. Here the CDR3 reads CASSPGTSGAYNEQFF. Written as DNA, the CDR3 is TGCGCCAGCAGCCCGGGGACTAGCGGGGCGTACAATGAGCAGTTCTTC.

This chain connects TRBV5-4 to TRBJ2-7; 10 bases line up with TRBD2. The CDR3 consists of 15 residues. Unmatched junction bases numbered 8, after V lost 3 bases and J lost 5 bases. The germline CDR1 and CDR2 sequences are SGHNT and YYREEE (reference sequence). The CDR3 sequence is CASSSRAGGPNEQYF. Written as DNA, the CDR3 is TGTGCCAGCAGCTCCAGAGCGGGAGGGCCCAACGAGCAGTACTTC.

The chain employs TRBV7-8 and TRBJ2-3; the D gene is possibly TRBD2 (6 bases). The CDR3 has 15 residues. The V gene lost 4 bases and the J gene lost 2 bases, with 13 bases spanning the gap. Germline V gene lookup returns CDR1 SGHVS and CDR2 FQNEAQ. The DNA for the CDR3 is TGTGCCAGCAGCTCCGGGGGTAGAGACACAGATACGCAGTATTTT. As protein: CASSSGGRDTDTQYF.

The chain employs TRBV6-5 and TRBJ1-1; possibly TRBD1 for D (6 bases). This CDR3 contains 16 residues. Trimming left V 0 bases short and J 0 bases short, with 11 bases between. Germline CDR1 is MNHEY and CDR2 is SVGAGI. CDR3 protein: CASSYSWTAMNTEAFF. The CDR3 region has the DNA TGTGCCAGCAGTTACTCTTGGACAGCGATGAACACTGAAGCTTTCTTT.

The rearrangement uses TRBV7-9 and TRBJ2-3; 9 bases fit TRBD2. Germline assignment: CDR1 SEHNR and CDR2 FQNEAQ (reference sequence). This CDR3 spans 16 amino acids. Trimming took 1 base from V and 8 from J; bases not matched to a gene: 10. The CDR3: CASSLDLAGAASTQYF. As DNA, the CDR3 is TGTGCCAGCAGCTTAGATTTAGCGGGAGCGGCAAGTACGCAGTATTTT.

V usage is TRBV6-5 and J usage is TRBJ1-5, with D uncertain. The CDR3 extends over 14 amino acids. The V end lost 5 bases, the J end lost 2 bases, and 10 bases lay between the germline ends. CDR1 is MNHEY, CDR2 SVGAGI, per germline. The CDR3 nucleotides read TGTGCCAGCAGTGACCGAAGGGGCAATCAGCCCCAGCATTTT. Amino acids: CASSDRRGNQPQHF.

The rearrangement links TRBV30 to TRBJ2-5; D not certain. Trimming left V 0 bases short and J 6 bases short, with 5 bases between. Germline lookup yields CDR1 GTSNPN and CDR2 SVGIG (reference sequence). The CDR3 is 11 residues long. DNA of the CDR3: TGTGCCTGGAGTGTTAGGAAGACCCAGTACTTC. Protein: CAWSVRKTQYF.

The CDR3 protein is CASRSGTGVGNTIYF. In DNA, the CDR3 is TGTGCCAGCAGATCCGGGACAGGTGTCGGAAACACCATATATTTT. The V call is TRBV6-6, the J call TRBJ1-3; 8 positions match TRBD1. J lost 4 bases, V lost 6 bases, and 8 bases had no gene match. The CDR3 extends over 15 amino acids. The germline V gene encodes CDR1 MNHNY and CDR2 SVGAGI (reference sequence).

This sequence joins TRBV28 and TRBJ1-1, with D unclear. Trimming pared 5 bases from V and 1 base from J, leaving 11 bases between. Per germline, CDR1 MDHEN and CDR2 SYDVKM. This CDR3 is 14 amino acids long. CDR3 in amino acids: CASSPQWGNTEAFF. The CDR3 DNA sequence: TGTGCCAGCAGTCCCCAGTGGGGGAACACTGAAGCTTTCTTT.

V is TRBV5-1 and J is TRBJ1-1, with 11 bases identical to TRBD1. J was trimmed by 6 bases and V by 4 bases; bases with no gene match: 5. The CDR3 is made up of 14 amino acids. Germline V lookup: CDR1 SGHRS, CDR2 YFSETQ. The CDR3 region has the DNA TGCGCCAGCAGCACCGGACAGGGGGCACCTGAAGCTTTCTTT. Translated, it gives CASSTGQGAPEAFF.

The rearrangement uses TRBV2 and TRBJ1-5, with no clear D. Germline V gene lookup returns CDR1 SNHLY and CDR2 FYNNEI. V was trimmed by 4 bases and J by 4 bases, leaving 14 bases between them. The CDR3 runs to 15 residues. The CDR3 loop is CASSVPLGGNQPQHF. CDR3 sequence (DNA): TGTGCCAGCAGTGTCCCGCTGGGCGGGAATCAGCCCCAGCATTTT.

This chain links TRBV14 with TRBJ2-1; 10 positions agree with TRBD2. Germline loops: CDR1 SGHDN, CDR2 FVKESK. The CDR3 extends over 18 amino acids. V lost 3 bases, J lost 10 bases, and 18 bases stayed unmatched. The CDR3: CASSQGLASASRGGEQFF. The CDR3 DNA reads TGTGCCAGCAGCCAGGGACTAGCGTCGGCCTCAAGAGGGGGGGAGCAGTTCTTC.

V usage is TRBV5-8 and J usage is TRBJ2-6; D is uncertain. With 9 bases removed from V and 0 bases from J, the gap between germline ends came to 25 bases. This CDR3 comprises 19 residues. Germline V CDR1 and CDR2: SGHTS, YDEGEE. The CDR3 is CATPPRRASYFSGANVLTF. CDR3 in DNA: TGTGCCACCCCTCCCCGTCGTGCCTCCTATTTCTCTGGGGCCAACGTCCTGACTTTC.

V is TRBV19 and J is TRBJ1-1, with a possible D match to TRBD1 (5 bases). The germline gives CDR1 LNHDA, CDR2 SQIVND (reference sequence). The length of the CDR3 is 15 residues. Between the trimmed V and J ends, which lost 4 bases and 1 base, there was a span of 13 bases. Here the CDR3 reads CASSRSRQWNTEAFF. CDR3 bases: TGTGCCAGTAGTAGATCGAGACAGTGGAACACTGAAGCTTTCTTT.

The V call is TRBV30, the J call TRBJ2-5, with a possible D match to TRBD1 (5 bases). The germline V gene has CDR1 GTSNPN and CDR2 SVGIG (reference sequence). V dropped 4 bases and J dropped 1 base, with 13 bases sitting between them. CDR3 length: 14 amino acids. The CDR3 DNA reads TGTGCCTGGACCCATGGCAGGGTCCAAGAGACCCAGTACTTC. It translates to CAWTHGRVQETQYF.

The chain recombines TRBV19 with TRBJ2-2; D gene ambiguous. CDR1 is LNHDA and CDR2 is SQIVND in the germline V gene (reference sequence). V gave up 6 bases and J gave up 5 bases, with 10 bases separating them. The CDR3 extends over 13 amino acids. This CDR3 is CASRDLGTGELFF. CDR3 bases: TGTGCCAGTAGGGACCTTGGGACCGGGGAGCTGTTTTTT.

The sample holds a few counts of this clone. V usage is TRBV10-3 and J usage is TRBJ1-5, with D tentatively TRBD1 (5 bases). With 5 bases removed from V and 4 bases from J, the gap between germline ends came to 12 bases. Per germline, CDR1 ENHRY and CDR2 SYGVKD. The CDR3 extends over 14 amino acids. The CDR3 region is CAISNDGGNQPQHF. The DNA of the CDR3 is TGTGCCATCAGTAACGACGGGGGAAATCAGCCCCAGCATTTT.

The gene calls are TRBV5-4 and TRBJ2-1; tentatively, D is TRBD2 (7 bases). This CDR3 contains 14 residues. Trimming stripped 5 bases from V and 7 bases from J, with 16 bases between. The germline V gene has CDR1 SGHNT and CDR2 YYREEE (reference sequence). The CDR3 region has the DNA TGTGCCAGCAGACCGCAGGGAGGGGGAAATGAGCAGTTCTTC. It specifies CASRPQGGGNEQFF.

This chain joins TRBV6-6 and TRBJ2-1, with D perhaps matching TRBD2 (6 bases). V lost 6 bases and J lost 12, with 15 bases in between. Per the germline V gene, CDR1 is MNHNY and CDR2 is SVGAGI (reference sequence). The CDR3 has 12 residues. The CDR3 coding sequence is TGTGCCAGCAGCTCCGACTGGAGGGCGCAGTTCTTC. Translation gives CASSSDWRAQFF.

The chain combines TRBV18 with TRBJ1-2; no definite D call. The V end lost 1 base, the J end lost 3 bases, and 12 bases lay between the germline ends. Germline loops: CDR1 KGHSH, CDR2 LQKENI. CDR3 length: 15 residues. The CDR3 here is CASSPLSRGDYGYTF. The CDR3 region has the DNA TGTGCCAGCTCACCACTATCTCGCGGGGACTATGGCTACACCTTC. Full variable domain (outside the CDR3, taken from reference TRBV18 and TRBJ1-2): NAGVMQNPRHLVRRRGQEARLRCSPMKGHSHVYWYRQLPEEGLKFMVYLQKENIIDESGMPKERFSAEFPKEGPSILRIQQVVRGDSAAYFCASSPLSRGDYGYTFGSGTRLTVV.